The next 14 T cell receptor beta chains were all read from a single sample in a study of OX40 agonist ivuxolimab in advanced cancers. Measured with immunoSEQ multiplex PCR; TCRdb has only the in-frame clones, and not every one. The sample yields some 8,000 clones, 70% to 80% seen once. The sample here was CD4+ or CD8+ T cells sorted from blood, taken in a trial of the OX40 agonist ivuxolimab. The receptors were sampled from an adult with an advanced solid tumor such as melanoma, head and neck, liver or kidney cancer.

The chain is built from TRBV25-1 and TRBJ2-3; 8 bases are shared with TRBD1. Germline CDR1 is MGHDK and CDR2 is SYGVNS. J was trimmed by 2 bases and V by 0 bases; bases with no gene match: 10. This CDR3 has 18 amino acids. This CDR3 reads CASSEYYETGAVTDTQYF. Written as DNA, the CDR3 is TGTGCCAGCAGTGAATATTACGAGACAGGGGCAGTCACAGATACGCAGTATTTT.

In its sample, this clone was seen a few times. The gene calls are TRBV7-3 and TRBJ2-1, with D unresolved. The ends were cut back, 5 bases at V and 7 bases at J, with 15 bases in the middle. The germline V gene has CDR1 SGHTA and CDR2 FQGTGA. The CDR3 sequence is 14 residues long. CDR3 residues: CASSPIMGSNEQFF. As DNA, the CDR3 is TGTGCCAGCAGCCCAATAATGGGGTCTAATGAGCAGTTCTTC.

This clone was observed once. The chain combines TRBV4-3 with TRBJ1-2; D may be TRBD1 (6 bases). Trimming removed 1 base from V and 4 bases from J, with 13 bases in between. This CDR3 has 15 residues. Germline-derived CDR1 and CDR2 are LGHNA and YSLEER. The DNA of the CDR3 is TGCGCCAGCAGCCAAGTCACAGGGCCCTTCTATGGCTACACCTTC. Its translation is CASSQVTGPFYGYTF.

This clone was recorded only once. A far larger clone is one base from this, pointing to a likely read error. The chain has TRBV27 and TRBJ2-3, with 8 positions matching TRBD2. V was pared by 0 bases and J by 6 bases, with 14 bases of the junction left unmatched. CDR3 length: 18 residues. In germline, CDR1 is MNHEY, CDR2 SMNVEV (reference sequence). The DNA for the CDR3 is TGTGCCAGCAGTTTATCGTGGACTCGCGGGGGGTTCGGGGATACGCAGTATTTT. This codes for CASSLSWTRGGFGDTQYF.

This chain connects TRBV2 to TRBJ2-1; 10 nucleotides agree with TRBD2. V shed 7 bases, J shed 8 bases, and the junction held 17 bases outside the gene matches. The germline CDR1 and CDR2 sequences are SNHLY and FYNNEI. The CDR3 is 17 amino acids. The CDR3 is CASKGGIAGGQVHEQFF. CDR3 nucleotide sequence: TGTGCCAGCAAGGGCGGAATAGCGGGGGGACAGGTTCATGAGCAGTTCTTC.

The chain couples TRBV27 to TRBJ2-2, with TRBD1 matching over 9 bases. The V segment lost 6 bases and the J segment 3 bases; nucleotides outside the gene matches: 5. CDR3 size: 15 residues. Germline V CDR1 and CDR2: MNHEY, SMNVEV (reference sequence). CDR3 nucleotide sequence: TGTGCCAGCAGGACGGGACAGGGTGACACCGGGGAGCTGTTTTTT. This translates into CASRTGQGDTGELFF.

The J gene is TRBJ1-5, the V gene TRBV10-1; D gene uncertain. This CDR3 has 13 residues. V was shortened by 0 bases and J by 6 bases, with 6 bases between the two germline ends. Germline CDR1 and CDR2: WNHNN and SYGVQD (reference sequence). This CDR3 reads CASSESIGQPQHF. The CDR3 coding sequence is TGCGCCAGCAGTGAGTCTATCGGTCAGCCCCAGCATTTT.

The chain is built from TRBV2 and TRBJ1-2, with D unresolved. This CDR3 has 14 amino acids. In germline, CDR1 is SNHLY, CDR2 FYNNEI. Trimming took off 1 base at V and 4 bases at J, with 10 bases between the two ends. CDR3 DNA sequence: TGTGCCAGCAGTGAAGTGGCAGTCGGCTATGGCTACACCTTC. The encoded protein is CASSEVAVGYGYTF. Filled out from reference TRBV2 and TRBJ1-2, the complete variable domain reads EPEVTQTPSHQVTQMGQEVILRCVPISNHLYFYWYRQILGQKVEFLVSFYNNEISEKSEIFDDQFSVERPDGSNFTLKIRSTKLEDSAMYFCASSEVAVGYGYTFGSGTRLTVV.

V gene TRBV6-1 combines with J gene TRBJ2-1; D not certain. Trimming removed 6 bases from V and 6 bases from J, with 12 bases in between. Germline V CDR1 and CDR2: MNHNS, SASEGT. The CDR3 loop spans 13 amino acids. CDR3: CASRHLPPNEQFF. CDR3 sequence (DNA): TGTGCCAGCAGACACCTACCCCCCAATGAGCAGTTCTTC.

The chain combines TRBV9 with TRBJ2-3; D is perhaps TRBD2 (5 bases). The V end lost 4 bases, the J end lost 6 bases, and 18 bases lay between the germline ends. CDR3 size: 15 residues. CDR1 and CDR2 (germline): SGDLS, YYNGEE. Here the CDR3 reads CASSTSGFPSDTQYF. The CDR3 nucleotides read TGTGCCAGCAGCACCAGCGGTTTCCCCAGCGATACGCAGTATTTT.

The V and J genes are TRBV11-2 and TRBJ1-4; no reliable D call. Between the trimmed V and J ends, which lost 0 bases and 14 bases, there was a span of 19 bases. This CDR3 has 15 amino acids. Germline CDR1 reads SGHAT; CDR2 reads FQNNGV. The CDR3 loop reads CASSLDWSPASPLFF. In DNA, the CDR3 is TGTGCCAGCAGCTTAGATTGGTCCCCCGCCAGCCCCCTGTTTTTT.

This clone was detected once. The chain employs TRBV21-1 and TRBJ2-1; the DNA was not compared with TRBD2, the D call given in the table. TRBV21-1 is described as a pseudogene. The CDR3 has 18 residues. CDR3 DNA: TGTGCCAGCAGCAAACGGACTAGCGGGGGGTACCAATACAATGAGCAGTTCTTC. Translation: CASSKRTSGGYQYNEQFF.

This clone has only a few counts. The gene calls are TRBV18 and TRBJ2-3, with 8 bases lining up with TRBD2. V shed 3 bases, J shed 9 bases, and the junction held 17 bases outside the gene matches. CDR1 KGHSH and CDR2 LQKENI come from the germline V gene. This CDR3 comprises 17 residues. CDR3 region: CASSPSSGPRTQDTQYF. The CDR3, as DNA: TGTGCCAGCTCACCTTCTAGCGGGCCCCGCACCCAAGACACGCAGTATTTT.

The chain recombines TRBV2 with TRBJ2-5; TRBD1 or TRBD2 may be the D gene (5 bases each). The CDR3 is made up of 13 amino acids. Trimming took off 6 bases at V and 13 bases at J, with 21 bases between the two ends. Germline assignment: CDR1 SNHLY and CDR2 FYNNEI. This CDR3 reads CASSQGDGVVWYF. In DNA form, the CDR3 reads TGTGCCAGCAGCCAAGGGGACGGCGTCGTGTGGTACTTC. Combining the CDR3 with reference TRBV2 and TRBJ2-5 gives the whole variable domain EPEVTQTPSHQVTQMGQEVILRCVPISNHLYFYWYRQILGQKVEFLVSFYNNEISEKSEIFDDQFSVERPDGSNFTLKIRSTKLEDSAMYFCASSQGDGVVWYFGPGTRLLVL.